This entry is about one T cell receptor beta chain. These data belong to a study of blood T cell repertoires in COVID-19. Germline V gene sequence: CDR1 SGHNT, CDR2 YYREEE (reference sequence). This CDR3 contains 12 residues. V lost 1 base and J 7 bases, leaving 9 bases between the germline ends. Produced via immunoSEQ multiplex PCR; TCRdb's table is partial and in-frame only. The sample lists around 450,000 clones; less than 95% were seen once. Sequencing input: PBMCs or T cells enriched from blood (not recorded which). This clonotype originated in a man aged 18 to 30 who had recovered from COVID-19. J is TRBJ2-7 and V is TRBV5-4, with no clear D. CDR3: CASSLPLSEQYF. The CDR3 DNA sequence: TGTGCCAGCAGCTTGCCACTGTCAGAGCAGTACTTC.